Below are 26 T cell receptor beta chains sequenced from a single sample in a study of blood T cell repertoires in COVID-19. Only in-frame clones appear in the TCRdb table, and some are missing; sequencing was by immunoSEQ multiplex PCR. Of 250,000 to 300,000 clones in the sample, more than 75% were seen once. Sequencing was carried out using PBMCs or T cells enriched from blood (not recorded which). The receptors originated from a woman aged 40 to 50 with acute COVID-19.

The rearrangement links TRBV6-5 to TRBJ2-3, with D possibly TRBD2 on 6 matching bases. V was pared by 5 bases and J by 2 bases, with 8 bases between. Germline CDR1 reads MNHEY; CDR2 reads SVGAGI. The length of the CDR3 is 13 residues. In DNA, the CDR3 is TGTGCCAGCAGTCCGGGACTCACAGATACGCAGTATTTT. It translates to CASSPGLTDTQYF.

The chain employs TRBV5-6 and TRBJ1-2; 11 nucleotides line up with TRBD1. V was pared by 4 bases and J by 1 base, with 6 bases of the junction left unmatched. Germline CDR1 and CDR2: SGHDT and YYEEEE. The CDR3 totals 16 residues. CDR3 nucleotide sequence: TGTGCCAGCAGCCCGGAGGACAGGGGGCTTAACTATGGCTACACCTTC. This translates into CASSPEDRGLNYGYTF.

This clone was seen a single time. The genes are TRBV28 and TRBJ1-4; no clear D. Germline lookup yields CDR1 MDHEN and CDR2 SYDVKM. Trimming pared 4 bases from V and 2 bases from J, leaving 14 bases between. This CDR3 region has 16 residues. The CDR3 region is CASSYTAGRTNEKLFF. CDR3 DNA sequence: TGTGCCAGCAGTTACACGGCGGGTCGGACTAATGAAAAACTGTTTTTT.

V usage is TRBV5-1 and J usage is TRBJ2-1, with D maybe TRBD2 (7 bases). The CDR3 loop spans 16 amino acids. The ends were cut back, 4 bases at V and 0 bases at J, with 14 bases in the middle. Germline CDR1 is SGHRS and CDR2 is YFSETQ. The CDR3 sequence is CASSPGGGNSYNEQFF. The CDR3 nucleotides are TGCGCCAGCAGCCCGGGGGGCGGTAACTCCTACAATGAGCAGTTCTTC.

The table lists this clone with a few counts. The chain joins TRBV11-2 to TRBJ1-6, with 10 bases fitting TRBD1. This CDR3 contains 16 residues. In germline, CDR1 is SGHAT, CDR2 FQNNGV. With 6 bases clipped from V and 4 bases from J, the junction kept 6 bases outside the gene matches. The CDR3 nucleotides read TGTGCCAGCAGGCGACCGGGACAGGGGTATAATTCACCCCTCCACTTT. This sequence encodes CASRRPGQGYNSPLHF.

This clone was detected once. The chain recombines TRBV28 with TRBJ2-1, with TRBD1 matching 11 bases. The CDR3 is made up of 18 amino acids. J lost 0 bases, V lost 6 bases, and 10 bases had no gene match. From germline, CDR1 is MDHEN and CDR2 SYDVKM. CDR3 residues: CASRGTGGSTFSYNEQFF. CDR3 DNA: TGTGCCAGCAGAGGGACAGGGGGGTCTACTTTCTCCTACAATGAGCAGTTCTTC.

The V call is TRBV7-9, the J call TRBJ2-5; maybe TRBD2 (5 bases). V was pared by 8 bases and J by 3 bases, with 16 bases between. The germline CDR1 and CDR2 sequences are SEHNR and FQNEAQ (reference sequence). This CDR3 has 14 amino acids. The CDR3 region is CASRYPGVEETQYF. Written as DNA, the CDR3 is TGTGCCAGCCGTTACCCCGGGGTCGAAGAGACCCAGTACTTC.

The V call is TRBV12-3 or TRBV12-4, the J call TRBJ1-6; D not certain. This CDR3 comprises 13 residues. The germline V and J ends were trimmed by 4 bases and 6 bases, with 7 bases remaining between them. The CDR3 sequence is CASSSSLNSPLHF. In nucleotides, the CDR3 is TGTGCCAGCAGTTCCAGTCTTAATTCACCCCTCCACTTT.

The V and J genes are TRBV19 and TRBJ1-3; D is perhaps TRBD1 (5 bases). V was trimmed by 5 bases and J by 0 bases, leaving 11 bases between them. Looked up from germline, CDR1 is LNHDA and CDR2 is SQIVND (reference sequence). CDR3 length: 15 residues. DNA for the CDR3: TGTGCCAGTAGTCCCACAGGAGCCTCTGGAAACACCATATATTTT. This encodes CASSPTGASGNTIYF.

This clone was counted a single time. This chain uses TRBV12-3 or TRBV12-4 with TRBJ1-1, with TRBD1 as a possible D gene (6 bases). V was pared by 4 bases and J by 5 bases, with 11 bases between. The CDR3 runs to 13 residues. CDR3 sequence reads: CASSWGQLTEAFF. The CDR3 DNA reads as TGTGCCAGCAGTTGGGGACAATTGACTGAAGCTTTCTTT.

The chain recombines TRBV28 with TRBJ2-5; 12 bases match TRBD1. Germline CDR1 MDHEN, CDR2 SYDVKM. After removal of 5 bases from V and 5 bases from J, the junction contained 6 bases not matched to a gene. CDR3 length: 15 residues. CDR3 sequence: CASSAGDRGRETQYF. The CDR3 DNA reads TGTGCCAGCAGTGCGGGGGACAGGGGGCGGGAGACCCAGTACTTC.

This clone was detected only once. The CDR3 loop is CASSATPVFQPQHF. CDR3 DNA: TGTGCCAGCAGTGCTACCCCTGTGTTTCAGCCCCAGCATTTT. V and J are TRBV28 and TRBJ1-5; D is undetermined. With 5 bases removed from V and 6 bases from J, the gap between germline ends came to 14 bases. From germline, CDR1 is MDHEN and CDR2 SYDVKM. The CDR3 totals 14 residues.

This clone has a single count. The genes are TRBV6-5 and TRBJ1-4, with D tentatively TRBD1 (6 bases). Germline values: CDR1 MNHEY, CDR2 SVGAGI. V lost 0 bases and J 5 bases, leaving 13 bases between the germline ends. The CDR3 sequence is 16 residues long. Here the CDR3 reads CASSYSYQGSNEKLFF. The CDR3 DNA is TGTGCCAGCAGTTACTCATATCAGGGGAGCAATGAAAAACTGTTTTTT.

The chain carries TRBV3-1 (or the pseudogene TRBV3-2) and TRBJ1-1; TRBD1 agrees at 10 bases. There are 15 residues in the CDR3. CDR1 is LGHDT and CDR2 is YNNKEL in the germline V gene (reference sequence). Trimming took 7 bases from V and 5 from J; bases not matched to a gene: 10. CDR3 sequence reads: CASKRQGARRTEAFF. The DNA of the CDR3 is TGTGCCAGCAAAAGACAGGGGGCGCGAAGGACTGAAGCTTTCTTT.

This rearrangement joins TRBV7-3 to TRBJ2-3; D may be TRBD2 (5 bases). This CDR3 spans 13 amino acids. Germline V gene lookup returns CDR1 SGHTA and CDR2 FQGTGA. V was trimmed by 3 bases and J by 4 bases, leaving 8 bases between them. CDR3 sequence reads: CASSFGAADTQYF. The CDR3 DNA is TGTGCCAGCAGCTTCGGAGCGGCAGATACGCAGTATTTT.

The chain is built from TRBV5-1 and TRBJ1-3; D call uncertain. The CDR3 is 16 amino acids. Trimming removed 0 bases at V and 0 bases at J, with 10 bases between. Germline loops: CDR1 SGHRS, CDR2 YFSETQ. The DNA for the CDR3 is TGCGCCAGCAGCTTGGATCCTCGGGGCTCTGGAAACACCATATATTTT. Translating it yields CASSLDPRGSGNTIYF.

The J gene is TRBJ1-2, the V gene TRBV3-1 (or the pseudogene TRBV3-2), with no clear D. Germline V gives CDR1 LGHDT, CDR2 YNNKEL (reference sequence). V was trimmed by 3 bases and J by 0 bases, leaving 5 bases between them. This CDR3 contains 13 residues. CDR3 sequence (DNA): TGTGCCAGCAGCCATCCGTCTAACTATGGCTACACCTTC. This codes for CASSHPSNYGYTF.

This CDR3 is CASGPSGLSYEQYF. CDR3 bases: TGTGCCAGCGGCCCTAGCGGGCTCTCCTACGAGCAGTACTTC. V usage is TRBV28 and J usage is TRBJ2-7, with TRBD2 matching 8 bases. J gave up 0 bases and V 8 bases, and 6 bases lay outside the gene matches. CDR1 is MDHEN and CDR2 is SYDVKM in the germline V gene. This CDR3 has 14 residues.

The chain has TRBV3-1 (or the pseudogene TRBV3-2) and TRBJ2-5; 10 nucleotides match TRBD2. CDR1 LGHDT and CDR2 YNNKEL come from the germline V gene (reference sequence). Trimming cost V 3 bases and J 0 bases; bases outside gene matches: 1. This CDR3 has 15 amino acids. DNA for the CDR3: TGTGCCAGCAGCCAGGGACTAGCGAACCAAGAGACCCAGTACTTC. This gives the protein CASSQGLANQETQYF.

This sequence joins TRBV4-1 and TRBJ1-2; 10 bases map to TRBD1. Germline V gene lookup returns CDR1 MGHRA and CDR2 YSYEKL. The CDR3 consists of 16 residues. The V and J ends lost 4 bases and 4 bases, in that order; junction bases with no gene match: 9. The CDR3 reads CASSLLGTGDVYGYTF. In DNA form, the CDR3 reads TGCGCCAGCAGCCTATTAGGGACAGGGGATGTCTATGGCTACACCTTC.

The V gene is TRBV29-1, the J gene TRBJ2-1; TRBD2 might be the D (6 bases). The CDR3 runs to 13 residues. Trimming left V 4 bases short and J 6 bases short, with 13 bases between. Germline CDR1 reads SQVTM; CDR2 reads ANQGSEA. The CDR3 coding sequence is TGCAGCGTTGGGCCTTCGCGGGGCAATGAGCAGTTCTTC. As protein: CSVGPSRGNEQFF.

The genes are TRBV4-3 and TRBJ1-2, with a possible D match to TRBD1 (5 bases). CDR1 is LGHNA, CDR2 YSLEER, per germline. This CDR3 spans 15 amino acids. Trimming shortened V by 3 bases and J by 4 bases, and 15 bases separated the two germline ends. The CDR3 here is CASSHGGGEIYGYTF. The CDR3 DNA sequence: TGCGCCAGCAGCCACGGGGGAGGGGAAATCTATGGCTACACCTTC.

This clone occurred a few times. V and J are TRBV3-1 (or the pseudogene TRBV3-2) and TRBJ1-5, with D uncertain. The CDR3 spans 15 residues. The ends were cut back, 3 bases at V and 2 bases at J, with 11 bases in the middle. Germline V gives CDR1 LGHDT, CDR2 YNNKEL (reference sequence). CDR3 loop: CASSHGSYGNQPQHF. The CDR3 nucleotides read TGTGCCAGCAGCCACGGGAGTTATGGCAATCAGCCCCAGCATTTT.

The chain is built from TRBV6-2 or TRBV6-3 and TRBJ2-7; TRBD2 aligns across 13 bases. The germline gives CDR1 MNHEY, CDR2 SVGEGT. CDR3 length: 17 amino acids. V lost 2 bases to trimming and J lost 4 bases; unmatched junction nucleotides: 8. The CDR3 DNA reads TGTGCCAGCAGTTACGGAGGACTAGCGGGAGATAGTTACGAGCAGTACTTC. Translation gives CASSYGGLAGDSYEQYF.

Only one count was recorded for this clone. This rearrangement joins TRBV4-3 to TRBJ2-1, with TRBD2 matching 14 bases. Unmatched junction bases numbered 5, after V lost 5 bases and J lost 5 bases. The CDR3 has 16 residues. Germline CDR1 reads LGHNA; CDR2 reads YSLEER. The CDR3 here is CASSDPGLAGDNEQFF. As DNA, the CDR3 is TGCGCCAGCAGCGACCCGGGACTAGCGGGAGACAATGAGCAGTTCTTC.

V and J are TRBV2 and TRBJ2-6, with 11 bases lining up with TRBD1. V shed 6 bases, J shed 0 bases, and the junction held 4 bases outside the gene matches. This CDR3 has 17 residues. Germline CDR1 reads SNHLY; CDR2 reads FYNNEI. CDR3 residues: CASRPGQGGSGANVLTF. CDR3 coding DNA: TGTGCCAGCAGGCCGGGACAGGGGGGCTCTGGGGCCAACGTCCTGACTTTC.